This entry concerns a single T cell receptor beta chain. This clonotype is considered medium-sized (0.01 to 0.1%). The antigen it binds to is not known. The input lacks base qualities; no much larger clone sits a single base away. TCRdb shows the sequencer as Illumina MiSeq. The public reads were reprocessed in TCRdb via fastp at Q25 and MiXCR, keeping in-frame beta chains. CDR3 protein sequences are deduplicated, and each keeps its most common genes and DNA. The sample data list about 1,900 distinct CDR3 sequences, and roughly 7.7% of these were observed just once. The ten largest account for about 12% of the sample. The record originates from a study. The CDR3 spans 15 residues, from the cysteine through the phenylalanine. Just the 45-base CDR3 DNA is kept, in frame starting at base 1. V loses 0 bases of germline sequence and J loses 7 bases, and the interval between the two ends is 16 bases. The germline V gene specifies SGHTA as CDR1 and FQGNSA as CDR2.

The sequence links TRBV7-2 to TRBJ2-7, with TRBD1 perhaps the D gene, on 6 matching bases. The material sequenced was CD4+ T cells from peripheral blood. The clonotype comes from a human donor with rheumatoid arthritis. CDR3 sequence: CASSLAGTLFGEQYF. Read as DNA, the sequence is TGTGCCAGCAGCTTAGCCGGGACACTCTTTGGTGAGCAGTACTTC.